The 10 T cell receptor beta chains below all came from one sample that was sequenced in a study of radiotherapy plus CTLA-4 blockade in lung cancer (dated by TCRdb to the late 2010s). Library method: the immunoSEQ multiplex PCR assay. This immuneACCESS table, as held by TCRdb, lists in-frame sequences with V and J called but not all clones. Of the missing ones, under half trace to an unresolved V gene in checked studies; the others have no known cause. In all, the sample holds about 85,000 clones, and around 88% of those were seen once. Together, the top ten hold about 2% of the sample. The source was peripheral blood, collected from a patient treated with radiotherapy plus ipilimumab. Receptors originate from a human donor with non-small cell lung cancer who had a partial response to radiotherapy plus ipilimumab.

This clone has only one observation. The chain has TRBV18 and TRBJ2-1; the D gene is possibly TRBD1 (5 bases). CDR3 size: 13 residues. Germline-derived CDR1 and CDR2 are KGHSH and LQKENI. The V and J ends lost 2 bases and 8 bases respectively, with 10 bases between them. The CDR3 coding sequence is TGTGCCAGCTCACCAAGGCAGGGCGATGAGCAGTTCTTC. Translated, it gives CASSPRQGDEQFF.

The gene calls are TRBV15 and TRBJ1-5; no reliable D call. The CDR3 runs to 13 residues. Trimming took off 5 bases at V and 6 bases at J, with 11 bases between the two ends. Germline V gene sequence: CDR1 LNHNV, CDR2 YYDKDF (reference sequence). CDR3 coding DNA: TGTGCCACCAGCGCCCGGCGGGGTCAGCCCCAGCATTTT. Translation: CATSARRGQPQHF.

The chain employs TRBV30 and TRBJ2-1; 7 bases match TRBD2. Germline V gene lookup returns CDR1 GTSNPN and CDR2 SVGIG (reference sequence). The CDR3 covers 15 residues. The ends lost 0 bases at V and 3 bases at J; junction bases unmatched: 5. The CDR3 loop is CAWSVRLAVYNEQFF. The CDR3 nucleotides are TGTGCCTGGAGTGTTCGTCTAGCGGTCTACAATGAGCAGTTCTTC.

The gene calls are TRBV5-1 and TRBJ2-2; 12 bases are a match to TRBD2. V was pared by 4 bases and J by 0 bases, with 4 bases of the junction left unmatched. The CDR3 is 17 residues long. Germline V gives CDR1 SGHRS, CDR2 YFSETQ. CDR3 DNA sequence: TGCGCCAGCAGCGTCGGGACTAGCGGGTCGAACACCGGGGAGCTGTTTTTT. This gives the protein CASSVGTSGSNTGELFF.

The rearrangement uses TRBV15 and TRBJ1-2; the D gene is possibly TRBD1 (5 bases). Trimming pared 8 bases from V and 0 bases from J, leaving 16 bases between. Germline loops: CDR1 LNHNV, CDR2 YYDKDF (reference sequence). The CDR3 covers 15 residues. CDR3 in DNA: TGTGCCACCCCCTCCGGCAGGGATCCTAACTATGGCTACACCTTC. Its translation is CATPSGRDPNYGYTF.

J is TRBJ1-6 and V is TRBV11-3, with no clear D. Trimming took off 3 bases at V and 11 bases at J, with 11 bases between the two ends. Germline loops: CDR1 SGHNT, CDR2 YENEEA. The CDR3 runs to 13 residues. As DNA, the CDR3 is TGTGCCAGCAGCTTTTCAGAGGATACACCCCTCCACTTT. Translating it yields CASSFSEDTPLHF.

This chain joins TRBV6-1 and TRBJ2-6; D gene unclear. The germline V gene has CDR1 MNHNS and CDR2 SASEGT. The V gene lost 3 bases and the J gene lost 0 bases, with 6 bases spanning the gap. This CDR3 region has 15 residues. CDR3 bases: TGTGCCAGCAGTGATTTCGGCTCTGGGGCCAACGTCCTGACTTTC. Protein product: CASSDFGSGANVLTF.

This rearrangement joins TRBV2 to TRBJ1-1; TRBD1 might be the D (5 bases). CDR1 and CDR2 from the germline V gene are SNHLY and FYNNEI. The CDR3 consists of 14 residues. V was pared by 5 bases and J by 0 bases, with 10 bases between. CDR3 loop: CASSKGNMNTEAFF. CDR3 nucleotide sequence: TGTGCCAGCAGTAAGGGGAACATGAACACTGAAGCTTTCTTT.

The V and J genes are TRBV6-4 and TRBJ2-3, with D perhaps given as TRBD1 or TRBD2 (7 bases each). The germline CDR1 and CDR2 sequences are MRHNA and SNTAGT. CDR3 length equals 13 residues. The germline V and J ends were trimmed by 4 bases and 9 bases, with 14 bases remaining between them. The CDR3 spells CASSASGGGTQYF. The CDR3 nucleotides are TGTGCCAGCAGTGCCTCAGGGGGAGGGACGCAGTATTTT.

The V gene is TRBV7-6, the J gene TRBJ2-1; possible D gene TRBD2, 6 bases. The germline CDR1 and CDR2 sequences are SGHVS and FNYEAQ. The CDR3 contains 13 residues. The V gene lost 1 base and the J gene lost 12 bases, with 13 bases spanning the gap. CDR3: CASSLDSMGGQFF. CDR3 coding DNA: TGTGCCAGCAGCTTAGACTCTATGGGGGGGCAGTTCTTC.